This is a list of T cell receptor beta chains from one sample in a study of shared clonotypes between healthy human individuals. Generated by immunoSEQ multiplex PCR, the TCRdb table keeps only in-frame clones and is missing some. There are roughly 2.5 million clones in the sample; approximately 90% occur only once, and around 0.15% lies in the top ten. Sequences were obtained from naive CD4+ T cells sorted from blood. Receptors originate from a man aged 18 to 30 in good health. Each CDR3 is given with its conserved first and last residue. A D gene is named only where the DNA matches it firmly. Size is omitted from some rows. Given values are once, few, many or a class for expanded clones.

V gene	D gene	clone size	J gene	CDR3 DNA	CDR3 protein
TRBV5-4	TRBD1	.	TRBJ2-4	TGTGCCAGCAGCCCCGGGACAGTGAAAAACATTCAGTACTTC	CASSPGTVKNIQYF
TRBV6-1	.	.	TRBJ1-4	TGTGCCAGCAGCGTATCCCAGGGGTATAATGAAAAACTGTTTTTT	CASSVSQGYNEKLFF
TRBV11-2	TRBD1	.	TRBJ2-7	TGTGCCAGCAGCTTAGAAAGGGGGCTCTACGAGCAGTACTTC	CASSLERGLYEQYF
TRBV7-8	.	.	TRBJ1-2	TGTGCCAGCAGCTCGACCAAGGGGTCCCTTAACTATGGCTACACCTTC	CASSSTKGSLNYGYTF
TRBV20-1	.	.	TRBJ2-7	TGCAGTGCTAGACCCCTCGAGCAGTACTTC	CSARPLEQYF
TRBV19	.	.	TRBJ1-2	TGTGCCAGTAGTGCTCGACAGGCCCTTAACTATGGCTACACCTTC	CASSARQALNYGYTF
TRBV19	.	.	TRBJ1-5	TGTGCCAGTAGTATAGGTCAGGGAGCGAATCAGCCCCAGCATTTT	CASSIGQGANQPQHF
TRBV10-3	TRBD1	few	TRBJ1-1	TGTGCCTCTCGAGGGACAGGGCACACTGAAGCTTTCTTT	CASRGTGHTEAFF
TRBV5-6	TRBD1	.	TRBJ1-4	TGTGCCAGCAGCCAGGACAGGGGGCGACCGAATGAAAAACTGTTTTTT	CASSQDRGRPNEKLFF
TRBV5-1	.	.	TRBJ2-5	TGCGCCAGCACCTTGGCCGGCCGAGAGACCCAGTACTTC	CASTLAGRETQYF
TRBV14	TRBD1	once	TRBJ2-7	TGTGCCAGCAGCCTACAGGGGCACGAGCAGTACTTC	CASSLQGHEQYF
TRBV7-9	TRBD1	.	TRBJ2-7	TGTGCCAGCAGCTTAGGCGGACAGGGAAGAGGTACCTACGAGCAGTACTTC	CASSLGGQGRGTYEQYF
TRBV5-5	TRBD2	.	TRBJ2-3	TGTGCCAGCAGCGAGACTAGCGGGAGTGATACGCAGTATTTT	CASSETSGSDTQYF
TRBV6-5	.	.	TRBJ1-1	TGTGCCACCGCCCGGTCAGGTGCCAACACTGAAGCTTTCTTT	CATARSGANTEAFF
TRBV5-1	TRBD1	.	TRBJ1-1	TGCGCCAGCAGCCAGACAGGGGGGGTGAACACTGAAGCTTTCTTT	CASSQTGGVNTEAFF
TRBV6-5	.	.	TRBJ2-1	TGTGCCAGCAGTTACTCTAGCGCGGGGAGAACCGATGAGCAGTTCTTC	CASSYSSAGRTDEQFF
TRBV5-1	.	.	TRBJ2-7	TGCGCCAGCAGCCCCCGGGTAGGCGGCTCCTACGAGCAGTACTTC	CASSPRVGGSYEQYF
TRBV6-6	.	.	TRBJ2-1	TGTGCCAGCATCACACGTGGCGGGATGTCCTACAATGAGCAGTTCTTC	CASITRGGMSYNEQFF
TRBV2	.	.	TRBJ2-3	TGTGCCAGCACAGGGACCCTGTTCACAGATACGCAGTATTTT	CASTGTLFTDTQYF
TRBV10-3	.	.	TRBJ2-3	TGTGCCATCAGTGGATTCGGGGGCACTAGCACAGATACGCAGTATTTT	CAISGFGGTSTDTQYF
TRBV6-6	TRBD2	.	TRBJ2-3	TGTGCCAGCAGCGAGAGGACTAGCGGGATTACAGATACGCAGTATTTT	CASSERTSGITDTQYF
TRBV5-1	TRBD1	.	TRBJ1-1	TGCGCCAGCAGCTTGGCCGTGACAGGGGGCTCTACTGAAGCTTTCTTT	CASSLAVTGGSTEAFF
TRBV14	TRBD1	few	TRBJ1-1	TGTGCCAGCAGCCCCACAGGGGTTTGGAACACTGAAGCTTTCTTT	CASSPTGVWNTEAFF
TRBV7-8	TRBD1	.	TRBJ1-5	TGTGCCAGCAGCTTAAGAGACAGGGGGTTCAGTCAGCCCCAGCATTTT	CASSLRDRGFSQPQHF
TRBV7-6	.	.	TRBJ2-3	TGTGCCAGCAGCCAATCAGGGTCTAGCACAGATACGCAGTATTTT	CASSQSGSSTDTQYF
TRBV6-5	TRBD1	.	TRBJ2-7	TGTGCCAGCAGTTACGGGACAGGGGTTCGCTACGAGCAGTACTTC	CASSYGTGVRYEQYF
TRBV25-1	TRBD2	once	TRBJ2-5	TGTGCCAGCAGTGAATGGGTGGGAGGGCAAGAGACCCAGTACTTC	CASSEWVGGQETQYF
TRBV5-6	.	.	TRBJ2-7	TGTGCCAGCAGTCTCCAGGGGGGTCGGCGGAACGAGCAGTACTTC	CASSLQGGRRNEQYF
TRBV19	.	.	TRBJ1-5	TGTGCCAGTAGTACCCTGGGGGGGGAGAGGGATCAGCCCCAGCATTTT	CASSTLGGERDQPQHF
TRBV27	TRBD2	.	TRBJ2-1	TGTGCCAGCAGTGGAAACCTAGCGGGGGGATCCCAGTTCTTC	CASSGNLAGGSQFF
TRBV21-1	.	.	TRBJ2-7	TGTGCCAGCAGCACACGACAGGTAACCTACGAGCAGTACTTC	CASSTRQVTYEQYF
TRBV29-1	.	.	TRBJ2-7	TGCAGCGTGTTCCGGGACGGCTACGAGCAGTACTTC	CSVFRDGYEQYF
TRBV6-6	.	.	TRBJ2-2	TGTGCCAGCAGTTACGTTCACAGCTTCACCGGGGAGCTGTTTTTT	CASSYVHSFTGELFF
TRBV5-1	.	once	TRBJ1-6	TGCGCCAGCAGCCCGCGACAGCATAATTCACCCCTCCACTTT	CASSPRQHNSPLHF
TRBV6-6	.	.	TRBJ1-1	TGTGCCAGCAGTTACGTGGGGACCCTGAACACTGAAGCTTTCTTT	CASSYVGTLNTEAFF
TRBV5-1	.	.	TRBJ2-7	TGCGCCAGCGGGCCTATGGACAGCGTCTTCTACGAGCAGTACTTC	CASGPMDSVFYEQYF
TRBV2	.	.	TRBJ2-5	TGTGCCAGCAAATCGGGGACTCAAGAGACCCAGTACTTC	CASKSGTQETQYF
TRBV18	.	.	TRBJ2-7	TGTGCCAGCTCACCAACACTAGCTGCCGTGTCTTACGAGCAGTACTTC	CASSPTLAAVSYEQYF
TRBV10-3	.	.	TRBJ2-5	TGTGCCATCAGTGAGTCATCAGTTGAGACCCAGTACTTC	CAISESSVETQYF
TRBV18	.	.	TRBJ2-7	TGTGCCAGCTCACCTGGGACTCTAGGCTACGAGCAGTACTTC	CASSPGTLGYEQYF
TRBV7-9	.	.	TRBJ2-6	TGTGCCAGCAGCTTAGAGGATCAAGGAGGGTCGGGGGCCAACGTCCTGACTTTC	CASSLEDQGGSGANVLTF